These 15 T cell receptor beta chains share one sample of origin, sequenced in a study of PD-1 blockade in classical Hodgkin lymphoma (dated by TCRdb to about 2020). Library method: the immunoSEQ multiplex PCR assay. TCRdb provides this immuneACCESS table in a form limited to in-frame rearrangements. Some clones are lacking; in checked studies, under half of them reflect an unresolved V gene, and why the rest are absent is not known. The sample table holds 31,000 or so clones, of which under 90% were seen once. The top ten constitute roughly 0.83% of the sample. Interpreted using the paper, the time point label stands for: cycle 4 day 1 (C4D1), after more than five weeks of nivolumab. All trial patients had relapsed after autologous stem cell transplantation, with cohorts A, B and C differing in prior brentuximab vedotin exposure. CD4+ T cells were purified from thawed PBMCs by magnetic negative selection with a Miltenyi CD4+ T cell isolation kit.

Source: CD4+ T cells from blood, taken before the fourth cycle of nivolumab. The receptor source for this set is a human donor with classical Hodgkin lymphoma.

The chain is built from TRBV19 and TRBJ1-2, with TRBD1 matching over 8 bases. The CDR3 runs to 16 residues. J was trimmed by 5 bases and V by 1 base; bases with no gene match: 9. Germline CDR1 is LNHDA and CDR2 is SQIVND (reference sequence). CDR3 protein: CASSIVYNRGLYGYTF. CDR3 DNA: TGTGCCAGTAGTATAGTTTACAACAGGGGGTTATATGGCTACACCTTC.

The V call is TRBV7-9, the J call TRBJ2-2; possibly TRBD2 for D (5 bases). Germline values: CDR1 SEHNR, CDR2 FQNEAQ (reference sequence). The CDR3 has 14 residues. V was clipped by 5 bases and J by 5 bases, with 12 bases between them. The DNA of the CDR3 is TGTGCCAGCAGCCGTGCAGAGGGAACCGGGGAGCTGTTTTTT. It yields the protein CASSRAEGTGELFF.

The CDR3 reads CASSFQGFYGYTF. The CDR3 coding sequence is TGTGCCAGCAGTTTTCAGGGGTTCTATGGCTACACCTTC. The genes are TRBV27 and TRBJ1-2; the D gene is possibly TRBD1 (6 bases). Germline lookup yields CDR1 MNHEY and CDR2 SMNVEV (reference sequence). V dropped 3 bases and J dropped 4 bases, with 9 bases sitting between them. CDR3 length equals 13 residues.

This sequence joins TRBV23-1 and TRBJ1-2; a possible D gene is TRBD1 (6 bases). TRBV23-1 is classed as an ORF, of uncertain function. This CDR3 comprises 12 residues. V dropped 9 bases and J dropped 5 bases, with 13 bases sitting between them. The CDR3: CARPEGGYGYTF. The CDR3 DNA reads TGCGCCAGACCCGAGGGGGGGTATGGCTACACCTTC.

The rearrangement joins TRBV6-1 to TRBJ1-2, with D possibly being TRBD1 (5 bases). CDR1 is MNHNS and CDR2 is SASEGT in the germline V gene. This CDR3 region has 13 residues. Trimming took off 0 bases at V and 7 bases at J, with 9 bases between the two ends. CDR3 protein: CASSEARALGYTF. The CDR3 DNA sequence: TGTGCCAGCAGTGAAGCCAGGGCTCTTGGCTACACCTTC.

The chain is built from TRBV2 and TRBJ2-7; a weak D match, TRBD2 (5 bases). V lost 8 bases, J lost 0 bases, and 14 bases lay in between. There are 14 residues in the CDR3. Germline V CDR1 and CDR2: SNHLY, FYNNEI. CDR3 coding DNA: TGTGCCAGCTCCCCAACTAGTTCCTCCTACGAGCAGTACTTC. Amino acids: CASSPTSSSYEQYF.

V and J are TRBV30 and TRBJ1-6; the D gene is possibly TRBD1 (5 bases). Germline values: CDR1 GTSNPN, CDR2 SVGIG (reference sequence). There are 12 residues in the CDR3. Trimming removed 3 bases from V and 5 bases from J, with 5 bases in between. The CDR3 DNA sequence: TGTGCCTGGAGCAGGGATAATTCACCCCTCCACTTT. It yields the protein CAWSRDNSPLHF.

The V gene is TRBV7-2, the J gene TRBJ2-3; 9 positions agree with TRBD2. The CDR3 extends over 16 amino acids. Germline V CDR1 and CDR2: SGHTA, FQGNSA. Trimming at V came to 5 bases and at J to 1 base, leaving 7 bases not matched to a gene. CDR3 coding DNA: TGTGCCAGCAGCGGAAACAAGCGGGGGGGCACAGATACGCAGTATTTT. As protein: CASSGNKRGGTDTQYF.

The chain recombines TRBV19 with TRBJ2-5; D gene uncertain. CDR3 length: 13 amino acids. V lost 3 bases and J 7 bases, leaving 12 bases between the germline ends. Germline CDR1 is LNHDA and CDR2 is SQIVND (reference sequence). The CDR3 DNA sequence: TGTGCCAGTAGTATTGAGGCTATGGGGACCCAGTACTTC. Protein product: CASSIEAMGTQYF.

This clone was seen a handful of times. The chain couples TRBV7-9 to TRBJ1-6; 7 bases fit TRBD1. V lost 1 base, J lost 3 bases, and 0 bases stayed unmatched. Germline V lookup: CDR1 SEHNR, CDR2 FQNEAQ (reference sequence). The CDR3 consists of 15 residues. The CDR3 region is CASSLGQGYNSPLHF. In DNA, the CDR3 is TGTGCCAGCAGCTTAGGACAGGGCTATAATTCACCCCTCCACTTT.

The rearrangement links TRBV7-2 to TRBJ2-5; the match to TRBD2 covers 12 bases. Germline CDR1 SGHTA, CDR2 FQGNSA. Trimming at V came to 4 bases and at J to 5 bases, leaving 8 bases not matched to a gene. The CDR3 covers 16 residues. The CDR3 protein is CASSSELAGGVETQYF. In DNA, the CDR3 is TGTGCCAGCAGCTCCGAACTAGCGGGGGGCGTGGAGACCCAGTACTTC.

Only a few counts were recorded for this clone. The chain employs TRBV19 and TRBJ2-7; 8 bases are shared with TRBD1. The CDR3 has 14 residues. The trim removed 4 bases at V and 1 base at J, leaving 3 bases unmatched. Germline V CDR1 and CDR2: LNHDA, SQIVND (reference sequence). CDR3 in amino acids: CASSNRDRSYEQYF. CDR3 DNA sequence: TGTGCCAGTAGTAACCGGGACAGGTCCTACGAGCAGTACTTC.

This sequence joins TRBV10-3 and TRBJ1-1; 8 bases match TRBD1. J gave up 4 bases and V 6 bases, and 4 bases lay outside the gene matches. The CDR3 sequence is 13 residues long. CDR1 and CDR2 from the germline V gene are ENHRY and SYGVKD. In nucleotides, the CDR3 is TGTGCCATCAGGCAGGGGGCCCCCACTGAAGCTTTCTTT. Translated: CAIRQGAPTEAFF.

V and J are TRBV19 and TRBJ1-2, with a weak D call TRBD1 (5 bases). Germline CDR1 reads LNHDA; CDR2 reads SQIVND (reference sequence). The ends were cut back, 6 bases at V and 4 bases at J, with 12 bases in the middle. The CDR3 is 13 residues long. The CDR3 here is CASRSDGGYGYTF. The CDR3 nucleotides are TGTGCCAGTAGATCAGACGGGGGCTATGGCTACACCTTC. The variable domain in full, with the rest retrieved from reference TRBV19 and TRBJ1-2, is DGGITQSPKYLFRKEGQNVTLSCEQNLNHDAMYWYRQDPGQGLRLIYYSQIVNDFQKGDIAEGYSVSREKKESFPLTVTSAQKNPTAFYLCASRSDGGYGYTFGSGTRLTVV.

CDR3 sequence reads: CASTRTRGPLPYEQYF. The DNA for the CDR3 is TGTGCCAGCACCCGAACCCGGGGACCGTTACCCTACGAGCAGTACTTC. The chain is built from TRBV7-8 and TRBJ2-7; the D gene could be TRBD1 or TRBD2 (5 bases each). V shed 7 bases and J shed 2 bases, with 21 bases lying between them. Germline V gives CDR1 SGHVS, CDR2 FQNEAQ. The CDR3 is 16 residues long.